Sequencing of this TCR beta chain was carried out in a study of human T cells and chemical hapten exposure. Study overall: Patch tests applied 0.01% DPC to the upper back, read at 6 days. Study-level results: Significantly more large CDR3 similarity clusters arose among expanded TCRs than among controls. With patch test score, the counts of PT1 expanded TCRs showed a positive correlation.

Using its own MiXCR run on the RACE reads, TCRdb lists one record per CDR3 protein. The sample has tens of thousands of distinct CDR3 sequences, approximately 32% seen once. Comments on this clonotype: The antigen is unknown.

V dropped 4 bases and J dropped 9 bases, with 24 bases sitting between them. There are 16 residues in the CDR3. As for time point: patch test 1, 2 weeks after DPC sensitization. Treatment meaning: therapeutic diphenylcyclopropenone sensitization with weekly scalp DPC. The chain carries TRBV5-7 and TRBJ2-3, with D maybe TRBD1 (7 bases). TRBV5-7 is known as an ORF, though its function is uncertain. Here the sequenced sample was whole blood, taken in connection with sensitization to the hapten diphenylcyclopropenone (DPC). The receptor's source is a middle-aged man with alopecia areata. Some clones in this sample may be carry-over from other donors' samples. CDR3 in DNA: TGTGCCAGCAGCACGGGGAGGCAGGGGGGCTTCTACACGCAGTATTTT. Its translation: CASSTGRQGGFYTQYF.